The T cell receptor beta chain described here comes from a study of CD8 T cells in Susac syndrome. Per the germline V gene, CDR1 is LNHNV and CDR2 is YYDKDF (reference sequence). With 3 bases removed from V and 7 bases from J, the gap between germline ends came to 10 bases. This CDR3 is built from 13 residues. Study findings and constraints: As the study acknowledged, the number of individuals in its TCR sequencing and HLA analysis was relatively small.

With random hexamers, reverse transcription was performed on 0.5 to 1 ug of RNA. A multiplex approach, immunoSEQ multiplex PCR, amplified TCR beta CDR3 across 54 Vbeta and 13 Jbeta. TCRdb passed the immunoSEQ multiplex PCR reads through MiXCR, listing each CDR3 protein once. The profile shows fewer than 350,000 distinct CDR3 sequences, 92% of them singletons. For this clonotype: No antigen is known for it.

The sequence came from a human donor with multiple sclerosis. V gene TRBV15 combines with J gene TRBJ1-5; D unresolved. The specimen sequenced was CD4+ T cells from PBMCs. CDR3 nucleotides: TGTGCCACCAGCAGCGACCCCTTCCAGCCCCAGCATTTT. This sequence encodes CATSSDPFQPQHF.